The rows below give T cell receptor beta chains drawn from one sample of a study of blood T cell repertoires in COVID-19. Generated by immunoSEQ multiplex PCR, the TCRdb table keeps only in-frame clones and is missing some. The table includes around 160,000 clones, more than 80% detected once. The source material was peripheral blood. The receptors come from a man in his sixties with acute or convalescent COVID-19. The conserved cysteine and the conserved F or W are not part of the CDR3 here. The order of the fields is J gene, V gene, D gene, CDR3 protein. The D gene is left open where the match is weak.

J gene: TRBJ2-7
V gene: TRBV5-1
D gene: NA
CDR3 protein: ASSLRDIPEQY

J gene: TRBJ1-3
V gene: TRBV19
D gene: NA
CDR3 protein: ASGGRGGNTIY

J gene: TRBJ2-3
V gene: TRBV10-1
D gene: TRBD2
CDR3 protein: ASSAPGGATDTQY

J gene: TRBJ1-5
V gene: TRBV5-8
D gene: TRBD1
CDR3 protein: ASGLQGNQPQH

J gene: TRBJ1-1
V gene: TRBV6-1
D gene: NA
CDR3 protein: ASSEFKGGGTEAF

J gene: TRBJ1-4
V gene: TRBV11-1
D gene: NA
CDR3 protein: ASSTGQIATNEKLF

J gene: TRBJ2-3
V gene: TRBV19
D gene: TRBD2
CDR3 protein: ASSIPGAGGTDTQY

J gene: TRBJ1-3
V gene: TRBV5-5
D gene: TRBD1
CDR3 protein: ASSAGTGVGNTIY

J gene: TRBJ1-6
V gene: TRBV18
D gene: NA
CDR3 protein: ASSPGPRRNSPLH

J gene: TRBJ2-3
V gene: TRBV6-5
D gene: TRBD2
CDR3 protein: ASSSGGGGTDTQY

J gene: TRBJ2-5
V gene: TRBV15
D gene: NA
CDR3 protein: ATSRVTGIGETQY

J gene: TRBJ1-5
V gene: TRBV10-3
D gene: NA
CDR3 protein: AISGQGAGQPQH

J gene: TRBJ2-1
V gene: TRBV19
D gene: TRBD1
CDR3 protein: ASSPRQGVVYEQF

J gene: TRBJ1-2
V gene: TRBV2
D gene: TRBD1
CDR3 protein: ASSPRTGNYGYT

J gene: TRBJ2-5
V gene: TRBV24-1
D gene: TRBD1
CDR3 protein: ATSNKGAKETQY

J gene: TRBJ2-1
V gene: TRBV10-3
D gene: NA
CDR3 protein: AISDYGVEQF

J gene: TRBJ2-1
V gene: TRBV27
D gene: TRBD1
CDR3 protein: ASSSRDRGYNEQF

J gene: TRBJ2-1
V gene: TRBV9
D gene: TRBD2
CDR3 protein: ASSVVGTRFQEQF

J gene: TRBJ2-1
V gene: TRBV6-2/TRBV6-3
D gene: TRBD2
CDR3 protein: ASSRAPGLAEENEQF

J gene: TRBJ1-1
V gene: TRBV19
D gene: NA
CDR3 protein: ASSAGRSTIEAF

J gene: TRBJ1-2
V gene: TRBV29-1
D gene: TRBD1
CDR3 protein: SVRPPGQRLYGYT

J gene: TRBJ1-2
V gene: TRBV27
D gene: TRBD1
CDR3 protein: ASSRGSPGTGYGYT

J gene: TRBJ2-7
V gene: TRBV6-2/TRBV6-3
D gene: NA
CDR3 protein: ASSYTHRISRGTLPYYEQY

J gene: TRBJ2-3
V gene: TRBV3-1/TRBV3-2
D gene: TRBD1
CDR3 protein: ASSFGTGGIDTQY

J gene: TRBJ1-1
V gene: TRBV5-1
D gene: NA
CDR3 protein: ASSLLGNTEAF

J gene: TRBJ2-2
V gene: TRBV5-1
D gene: NA
CDR3 protein: ASRTGVAGELF

J gene: TRBJ1-2
V gene: TRBV2
D gene: NA
CDR3 protein: ASSRVGDWGYT

J gene: TRBJ2-3
V gene: TRBV29-1
D gene: TRBD2
CDR3 protein: SVFTGGPWDTQY

J gene: TRBJ2-1
V gene: TRBV11-2
D gene: TRBD1
CDR3 protein: ASSARQGARFNEQF

J gene: TRBJ1-6
V gene: TRBV2
D gene: NA
CDR3 protein: ASKQAYNSPLH

J gene: TRBJ1-4
V gene: TRBV7-9
D gene: NA
CDR3 protein: ASSPGGGAKEEKLF

J gene: TRBJ1-1
V gene: TRBV10-3
D gene: TRBD1
CDR3 protein: AISATGYGNTEAF

J gene: TRBJ1-2
V gene: TRBV6-5
D gene: TRBD1
CDR3 protein: ASRSDRGVIYGYT

J gene: TRBJ2-4
V gene: TRBV24-1
D gene: TRBD1
CDR3 protein: ATSGTGNIQY

J gene: TRBJ2-2
V gene: TRBV4-2
D gene: NA
CDR3 protein: ASSQAGGATGELF

J gene: TRBJ1-5
V gene: TRBV18
D gene: TRBD1
CDR3 protein: ASSRDRSPNQPQH

J gene: TRBJ1-5
V gene: TRBV2
D gene: NA
CDR3 protein: ASSPEVNQPQH

J gene: TRBJ1-3
V gene: TRBV9
D gene: NA
CDR3 protein: ASSVTPSSGNTIY

J gene: TRBJ1-5
V gene: TRBV7-8
D gene: NA
CDR3 protein: ASSLQGPHQPQH

J gene: TRBJ1-4
V gene: TRBV4-3
D gene: TRBD1
CDR3 protein: ASSQGTGSEKLF

J gene: TRBJ1-1
V gene: TRBV7-3
D gene: TRBD1
CDR3 protein: ASSAGQASGAF

J gene: TRBJ2-7
V gene: TRBV19
D gene: TRBD1
CDR3 protein: ASTPGQGAYEQY

J gene: TRBJ2-1
V gene: TRBV12-3/TRBV12-4
D gene: NA
CDR3 protein: ASSFNGGGEQF

J gene: TRBJ1-1
V gene: TRBV11-2
D gene: TRBD1
CDR3 protein: ASSLTTGRAF

J gene: TRBJ2-3
V gene: TRBV5-1
D gene: NA
CDR3 protein: ASSSSPGNTQY

J gene: TRBJ1-5
V gene: TRBV7-9
D gene: NA
CDR3 protein: ASSLAQNQPQH